This TCR beta chain was retrieved from a study of cytomegalovirus exposure and HLA in healthy donors. General observations from the study: The records held CMV serostatus as the only immune exposure information.

The germline gives CDR1 MDHEN, CDR2 SYDVKM. Trimming took 2 bases from V and 5 from J, leaving 10 bases between them. The CDR3 is made up of 13 amino acids. With regard to this clone: What it binds is not known.

13 Jbeta primers and 60 Vbeta primers were used for the PCR. Method: immunoSEQ multiplex PCR; TCRdb's copy keeps in-frame clones and lacks some. This sample has 120,000 or so clones, with 80% found just once. This chain joins TRBV28 and TRBJ2-7, with a possible D match to TRBD1 (5 bases). Sequencing was carried out using PBMCs. This clonotype was sampled from a man aged 25-45 years in good health and CMV-seronegative. The CDR3 spells CASSLQGTDEQYF. Here the CDR3 DNA reads TGTGCCAGCAGTTTACAGGGAACCGACGAGCAGTACTTC.